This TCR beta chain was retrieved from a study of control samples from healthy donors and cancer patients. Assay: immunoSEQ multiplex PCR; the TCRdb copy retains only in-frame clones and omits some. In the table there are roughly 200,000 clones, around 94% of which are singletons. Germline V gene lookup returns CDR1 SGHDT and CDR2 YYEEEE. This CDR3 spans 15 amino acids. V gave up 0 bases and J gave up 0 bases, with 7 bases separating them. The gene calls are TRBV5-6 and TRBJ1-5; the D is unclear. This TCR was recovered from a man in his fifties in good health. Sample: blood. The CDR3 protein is CASSLAGSSNQPQHF. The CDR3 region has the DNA TGTGCCAGCAGCTTGGCTGGGTCTAGCAATCAGCCCCAGCATTTT.